The 10 T cell receptor beta chains given below trace back to one sample, sequenced in a study of T cell responses to AZD1222 COVID-19 vaccine (dated by TCRdb to the early 2020s). The time point label, as the study defines it: about 28 days (+/-7) after the second vaccine dose. The library was generated by the immunoSEQ multiplex PCR assay. TCRdb retrieved this table from immuneACCESS and kept in-frame rearrangements only. Not all clones are present; in checked studies, unresolved V genes account for under half, and no reason is known for the remainder. This sample gives 70,000 to 100,000 clones in total; roughly nine tenths of them show up just once. Jointly, the top ten make up around 2.9% of the sample. The specimen was peripheral blood, collected 28 days after the second AZD1222 dose. The source of these receptors is an adult who received the AZD1222 COVID-19 vaccine.

The chain couples TRBV11-3 to TRBJ2-1, with D uncertain. The CDR3 is 15 residues long. Germline assignment: CDR1 SGHNT and CDR2 YENEEA. Trimming left V 6 bases short and J 5 bases short, with 17 bases between. The CDR3 nucleotides read TGTGCCAGCAGAAGTGGAACAGAACTAAACAATGAGCAGTTCTTC. This codes for CASRSGTELNNEQFF. Based on the CDR3 plus reference TRBV11-3 and TRBJ2-1, the full variable domain is EAGVVQSPRYKIIEKKQPVAFWCNPISGHNTLYWYLQNLGQGPELLIRYENEEAVDDSQLPKDRFSAERLKGVDSTLKIQPAELGDSAVYLCASRSGTELNNEQFFGPGTRLTVL.

The rearrangement uses TRBV20-1 and TRBJ1-2, with a possible D match to TRBD1 (5 bases). Germline assignment: CDR1 DFQATT and CDR2 SNEGSKA (reference sequence). The CDR3 consists of 14 residues. V shed 3 bases and J shed 1 base, with 12 bases lying between them. CDR3 protein: CSASGGRGNYGYTF. The CDR3 nucleotides read TGCAGTGCTAGTGGGGGTAGGGGTAACTATGGCTACACCTTC.

J is TRBJ2-3 and V is TRBV3-1 (or the pseudogene TRBV3-2), with 10 bases matching TRBD2. V lost 1 base to trimming and J lost 0 bases; unmatched junction nucleotides: 7. There are 18 residues in the CDR3. The V gene's germline CDR1 is LGHDT and CDR2 YNNKEL (reference sequence). CDR3 nucleotide sequence: TGTGCCAGCAGCCAAGTTTATAGCGGGGGGCTGAGCACAGATACGCAGTATTTT. This codes for CASSQVYSGGLSTDTQYF.

This chain uses TRBV28 with TRBJ1-2, with D possibly being TRBD1 (5 bases). Per the germline V gene, CDR1 is MDHEN and CDR2 is SYDVKM. CDR3 length: 16 residues. Deletions cut 5 bases from V and 4 bases from J, with 20 bases between. CDR3 sequence (DNA): TGTGCCAGCAGTCCCCGGGGGTCGGCGACCCTCTATGGCTACACCTTC. This gives the protein CASSPRGSATLYGYTF.

The rearrangement uses TRBV4-1 and TRBJ2-3; D uncertain. V shed 0 bases and J shed 2 bases, with 9 bases lying between them. CDR1 and CDR2 from the germline V gene are MGHRA and YSYEKL. CDR3 length: 15 amino acids. The CDR3 is CASSQEVGVTDTQYF. As DNA, the CDR3 is TGCGCCAGCAGCCAAGAGGTCGGCGTCACAGATACGCAGTATTTT.

The J gene is TRBJ2-1, the V gene TRBV5-1; D remains ambiguous. The CDR3 totals 14 residues. Trimming left V 2 bases short and J 2 bases short, with 8 bases between. The germline gives CDR1 SGHRS, CDR2 YFSETQ. The CDR3, as DNA: TGCGCCAGCAGCTTCCACGGAGCCTACAATGAGCAGTTCTTC. It yields the protein CASSFHGAYNEQFF. Full variable domain (outside the CDR3, taken from reference TRBV5-1 and TRBJ2-1): KAGVTQTPRYLIKTRGQQVTLSCSPISGHRSVSWYQQTPGQGLQFLFEYFSETQRNKGNFPGRFSGRQFSNSRSEMNVSTLELGDSALYLCASSFHGAYNEQFFGPGTRLTVL.

This chain links TRBV2 with TRBJ2-5; TRBD2 matches at 8 bases. The V segment lost 7 bases and the J segment 7 bases; nucleotides outside the gene matches: 11. The CDR3 extends over 14 amino acids. Germline CDR1 reads SNHLY; CDR2 reads FYNNEI. The CDR3 coding sequence is TGTGCCAGCATTGGACTAGCCGGGGTTGGGACCCAGTACTTC. Translating it yields CASIGLAGVGTQYF.

This chain links TRBV27 with TRBJ2-1; no firm D call. This CDR3 is 14 amino acids long. Trimming removed 3 bases at V and 6 bases at J, with 12 bases between. CDR1 MNHEY and CDR2 SMNVEV come from the germline V gene (reference sequence). Here the CDR3 DNA reads TGTGCCAGCAGTTTCCTAGTCCCCGGCAATGAGCAGTTCTTC. Translated: CASSFLVPGNEQFF.

The V call is TRBV28, the J call TRBJ2-1; maybe TRBD1 (6 bases). The CDR3 sequence is 11 residues long. Between the trimmed V and J ends, which lost 6 bases and 9 bases, there was a span of 9 bases. Germline CDR1 reads MDHEN; CDR2 reads SYDVKM. The CDR3, as DNA: TGTGCCAGCAGCAGGGGCCGTGAGCAGTTCTTC. Encoded protein: CASSRGREQFF.

The rearrangement joins TRBV7-2 to TRBJ1-5, with TRBD1 matching 7 bases. The V segment lost 5 bases and the J segment 0 bases; nucleotides outside the gene matches: 10. Germline V gene data show CDR1 as SGHTA and CDR2 as FQGNSA. The CDR3 spans 17 residues. The CDR3 DNA reads TGTGCCAGCAGCCCAGGGGGGGCTGGGGATAGCAATCAGCCCCAGCATTTT. Encoded protein: CASSPGGAGDSNQPQHF.